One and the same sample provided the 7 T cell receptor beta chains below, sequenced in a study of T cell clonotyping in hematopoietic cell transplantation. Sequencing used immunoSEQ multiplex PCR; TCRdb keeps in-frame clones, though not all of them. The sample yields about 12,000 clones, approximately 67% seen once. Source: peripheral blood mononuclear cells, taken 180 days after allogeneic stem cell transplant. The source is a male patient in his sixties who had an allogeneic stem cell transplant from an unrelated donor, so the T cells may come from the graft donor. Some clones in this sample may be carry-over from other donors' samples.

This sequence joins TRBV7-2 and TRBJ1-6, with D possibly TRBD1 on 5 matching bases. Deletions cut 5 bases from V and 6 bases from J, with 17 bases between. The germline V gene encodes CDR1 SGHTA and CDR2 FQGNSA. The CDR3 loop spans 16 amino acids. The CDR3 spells CASSPQEGRVNSPLHF. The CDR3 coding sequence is TGTGCCAGCAGCCCACAGGAGGGACGGGTTAATTCACCCCTCCACTTT. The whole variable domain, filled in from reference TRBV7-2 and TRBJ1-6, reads GAGVSQSPSNKVTEKGKDVELRCDPISGHTALYWYRQSLGQGLEFLIYFQGNSAPDKSGLPSDRFSAERTGGSVSTLTIQRTQQEDSAVYLCASSPQEGRVNSPLHFGNGTRLTVT.

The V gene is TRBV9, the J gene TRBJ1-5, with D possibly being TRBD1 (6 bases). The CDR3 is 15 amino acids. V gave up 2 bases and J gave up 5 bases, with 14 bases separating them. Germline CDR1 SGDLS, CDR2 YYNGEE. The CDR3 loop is CASSVTGSGDQPQHF. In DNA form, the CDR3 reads TGTGCCAGCAGCGTCACAGGGTCCGGAGATCAGCCCCAGCATTTT.

The CDR3 loop is CASSLTGGPGNEQFF. The CDR3 DNA reads TGTGCCAGCAGCTTAACGGGAGGGCCGGGCAATGAGCAGTTCTTC. The V gene is TRBV7-3, the J gene TRBJ2-1; the match to TRBD2 covers 7 bases. V lost 0 bases to trimming and J lost 6 bases; unmatched junction nucleotides: 5. This CDR3 is built from 15 residues. Germline CDR1 reads SGHTA; CDR2 reads FQGTGA. Supplemented by reference TRBV7-3 and TRBJ2-1, the full variable domain reads GAGVSQTPSNKVTEKGKYVELRCDPISGHTALYWYRQSLGQGPEFLIYFQGTGAADDSGLPNDRFFAVRPEGSVSTLKIQRTERGDSAVYLCASSLTGGPGNEQFFGPGTRLTVL.

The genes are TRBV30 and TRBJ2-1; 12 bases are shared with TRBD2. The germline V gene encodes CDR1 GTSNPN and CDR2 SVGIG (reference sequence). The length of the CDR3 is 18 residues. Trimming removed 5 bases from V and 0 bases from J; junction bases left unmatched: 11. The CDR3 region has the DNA TGTGCCTGGGTGGGGGGACTAGCGGGCGTTAACTCCTACAATGAGCAGTTCTTC. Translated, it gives CAWVGGLAGVNSYNEQFF.

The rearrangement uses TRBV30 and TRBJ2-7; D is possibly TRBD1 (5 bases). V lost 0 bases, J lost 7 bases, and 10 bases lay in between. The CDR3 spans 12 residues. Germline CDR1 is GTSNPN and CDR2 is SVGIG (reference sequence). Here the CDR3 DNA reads TGTGCCTGGAGTGTACAGGCGGAGGAGCAGTACTTC. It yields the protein CAWSVQAEEQYF.

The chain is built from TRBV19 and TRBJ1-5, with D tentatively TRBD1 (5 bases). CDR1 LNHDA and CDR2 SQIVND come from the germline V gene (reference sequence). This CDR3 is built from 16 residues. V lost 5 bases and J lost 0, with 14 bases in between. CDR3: CASSSWTRNSNQPQHF. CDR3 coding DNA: TGTGCCAGTAGTTCATGGACAAGGAATAGCAATCAGCCCCAGCATTTT.

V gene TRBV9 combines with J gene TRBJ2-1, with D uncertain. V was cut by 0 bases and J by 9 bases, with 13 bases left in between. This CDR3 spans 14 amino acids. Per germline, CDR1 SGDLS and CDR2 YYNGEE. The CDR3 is CASSVESQNIEQFF. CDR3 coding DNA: TGTGCCAGCAGCGTAGAGAGCCAAAACATTGAGCAGTTCTTC.